This TCR beta chain is drawn from a study of Ad26.COV2.S vaccination and SARS-CoV-2 variants. Overall study: Once, or twice with 56 days between doses, Ad26.COV2.S was given intramuscularly. Study observations and caveats: Analyses of TCR breadth and depth may have underestimated total T cell responses.

This clone has ten or more counts. Its target is unknown. Trimming pared 4 bases from V and 3 bases from J, leaving 14 bases between. The CDR3 loop spans 14 amino acids. Germline CDR1 and CDR2: SGHNT and YYREEE (reference sequence). Sample treatment: 15 to 20 received Ad26.COV2.S at low or high dose, single or two shots; about 5 received placebo; per-sample allocation not given. Sampling took place 63 days after the first vaccine or placebo injection. In Boston, the donor was an adult between 18-55 years of age. Assay: immunoSEQ multiplex PCR; the TCRdb copy retains only in-frame clones and omits some. Altogether hundreds of thousands of clones are present, approximately 88% being singletons, with the ten largest covering about 1.5%.

The chain combines TRBV5-4 with TRBJ2-7, with a weak D call TRBD1 (6 bases). The sample was peripheral blood, taken in a trial of Ad26.COV2.S vaccine versus placebo. The clonotype comes from a person between 18 and 65 years old who received the Ad26.COV2.S COVID-19 vaccine or a placebo. This CDR3 is CASSPLQGFYEQYF. The CDR3, as DNA: TGTGCCAGCAGCCCTCTACAGGGATTCTACGAGCAGTACTTC.